Listed below are T cell receptor beta chains from one sample, sequenced in a study of cytomegalovirus exposure and HLA in healthy donors. Sequencing used immunoSEQ multiplex PCR; TCRdb keeps in-frame clones, though not all of them. The sample features 60,000 to 75,000 clones, with around 1.6% in its top ten. Sequenced sample: PBMCs. The receptors here all came from a woman aged 25-40 years in good health and CMV-seronegative. The CDR3 runs from the conserved cysteine through the conserved F or W. The order of the fields is J gene, V gene, D gene, CDR3 DNA, CDR3 protein. The D gene is left open where the match is weak.

TRBJ2-7,TRBV7-9,TRBD1,TGTGCCAGCAGCTTGGGACAGGGTCACTACGAGCAGTACTTC,CASSLGQGHYEQYF
TRBJ2-3,TRBV4-3,-,TGCGCCAGCAGCCAAGATCTTGGAGCACGAAGGTATTTT,CASSQDLGARRYF
TRBJ1-2,TRBV6-6,-,TGTGCCAGCAGGGAGATTGAAGGCTACACCTTC,CASREIEGYTF
TRBJ2-1,TRBV9,TRBD2,TGTGCCAGCAGCTCCGGGGGTAGCGGGAGATCAACCAATGAGCAGTTCTTC,CASSSGGSGRSTNEQFF
TRBJ2-7,TRBV28,TRBD2,TGTGCCAGCAGAATAGCGGGCTACGAGCAGTACTTC,CASRIAGYEQYF
TRBJ1-3,TRBV9,TRBD1,TGTGCCAGCAGCCCCTTGACAGGGGGAAACACCATATATTTT,CASSPLTGGNTIYF
TRBJ2-3,TRBV28,TRBD2,TGTGCCAGCAGCCTCAGCGGGGGGACAACAGATACGCAGTATTTT,CASSLSGGTTDTQYF
TRBJ1-2,TRBV19,TRBD1,TGTGCCACTCCCCCGGGACAGGACGACTATGGCTACACCTTC,CATPPGQDDYGYTF
TRBJ2-5,TRBV6-1,-,TGTGCCAGGGGAGATTCCTACGGGACCCAGTACTTC,CARGDSYGTQYF
TRBJ1-5,TRBV19,TRBD1,TGTGCCAGTAGTGCATACCAGGGGGATAGCAATCAGCCCCAGCATTTT,CASSAYQGDSNQPQHF
TRBJ1-5,TRBV5-1,TRBD1,TGCGCCAGCAGCTTGGAGGGACAGGGTAATCAGCCCCAGCATTTT,CASSLEGQGNQPQHF
TRBJ2-2,TRBV27,-,TGTGCCAGCAGTTTATTTCGGGGAGGGGAGCTGTTTTTT,CASSLFRGGELFF
TRBJ1-2,TRBV28,TRBD1,TGTGCCAGCAGTTTGGACGGGACAGGGTACGGCTACACCTTC,CASSLDGTGYGYTF
TRBJ1-5,TRBV30,TRBD1,TGTGCCGTCGACTACAGGGGTAACAGCAATCAGCCCCAGCATTTT,CAVDYRGNSNQPQHF
TRBJ2-5,TRBV4-3,TRBD2,TGCGCCAGCAGCCTTCTAGCGGGGGGGCGAGAGACCCAGTACTTC,CASSLLAGGRETQYF
TRBJ2-3,TRBV27,-,TGTGCCAGCAGCGAACTAGACCGGGGAGATACGCAGTATTTT,CASSELDRGDTQYF
TRBJ1-2,TRBV5-6,TRBD1,TGTGCCAGCAGCCCCGGGACAGGGGTTAACTATGGCTACACCTTC,CASSPGTGVNYGYTF
TRBJ1-1,TRBV7-9,TRBD1,TGTGCCAGCACCAGTCCCTTCCCGGGACAGGGAGGAGGGGACACTGAAGCTTTCTTT,CASTSPFPGQGGGDTEAFF
TRBJ2-7,TRBV27,-,TGTGCCAGCAGACGGCGACCCAGGGGAAACTACGAGCAGTACTTC,CASRRRPRGNYEQYF
TRBJ2-7,TRBV30,TRBD2,TGTGCCTGTCCCGGGACTAGCGGACCTTACGAGCAGTACTTC,CACPGTSGPYEQYF
TRBJ2-7,TRBV6-5,-,TGTGCCAGCAGTTACTCCCCGATCCCCGGGGCCTACGAGCAGTACTTC,CASSYSPIPGAYEQYF
TRBJ1-2,TRBV19,TRBD1,TGTGCCAGTTCAGGGGGTTGGGGCTACACCTTC,CASSGGWGYTF
TRBJ1-1,TRBV6-6,-,TGTGCCAGCACCGGGGAGGGGGGAAGGACTGAAGCTTTCTTT,CASTGEGGRTEAFF
TRBJ2-7,TRBV5-1,TRBD2,TGCGCCAGCAGCTTGGAGGCTAGCGGGAAGAACGAGCAGTACTTC,CASSLEASGKNEQYF
TRBJ2-3,TRBV5-6,TRBD2,TGTGCCAGCAGCGGGGCGGGGGGGTCAGATACGCAGTATTTT,CASSGAGGSDTQYF
TRBJ1-5,TRBV4-3,TRBD1,TGCGCCAGCAGCCAAGCCCTCCGGGACAGCCATCAGCCCCAGCATTTT,CASSQALRDSHQPQHF
TRBJ1-5,TRBV9,-,TGTGCCAGCAGCCCTAGGGAGGGGAGCAATCAGCCCCAGCATTTT,CASSPREGSNQPQHF
TRBJ1-1,TRBV6-5,-,TGTGCCAGCAGTCCCGTAAGGGGGAACACTGAAGCTTTCTTT,CASSPVRGNTEAFF
TRBJ1-4,TRBV18,TRBD1,TGTGCCAGCTCACCAAACAGGGGGCGCATGGAAAAACTGTTTTTT,CASSPNRGRMEKLFF
TRBJ2-2,TRBV7-2,-,TGTGCCAGCAGCCCACAGGCTTTGGGTACCGGGGAGCTGTTTTTT,CASSPQALGTGELFF
TRBJ1-2,TRBV7-8,-,TGTGCCAGCAGCTTAGTACGGGGTCAGGATGGCTACACCTTC,CASSLVRGQDGYTF
TRBJ2-7,TRBV6-5,TRBD2,TGTGCCAGCAGGATAGCGGGGGGCGCCTACGAGCAGTACTTC,CASRIAGGAYEQYF
TRBJ1-1,TRBV15,-,TGTGCCACCAGCCGACGGACAGTGAACACTGAAGCTTTCTTT,CATSRRTVNTEAFF
TRBJ1-4,TRBV2,TRBD1,TGTGCCAGCAGGTCCGGGACAGGGGAAGAGGAAAAACTGTTTTTT,CASRSGTGEEEKLFF
TRBJ1-6,TRBV10-3,-,TGTGCCACGAGGGAACCCTATAATTCACCCCTCCACTTT,CATREPYNSPLHF
TRBJ2-7,TRBV7-9,TRBD1,TGTGCCAGCAGCGGAAAGTGGACAGGCGTCCACGAGCAGTACTTC,CASSGKWTGVHEQYF
TRBJ2-2,TRBV20-1,-,TGCAGTGTGAGCACCGGGGAGCTGTTTTTT,CSVSTGELFF
TRBJ2-2,TRBV13,TRBD2,TGTGCCAGCAGACCCGGCGGGAGAAGGTCCACCGGGGAGCTGTTTTTT,CASRPGGRRSTGELFF
TRBJ1-1,TRBV19,-,TGTGCCAGTCGGCGCAGGGGAGACACTGAAGCTTTCTTT,CASRRRGDTEAFF
TRBJ2-5,TRBV6-1,-,TGTGCCAGCAGCCTCTCCTCCAGGTGGGCAGAGACCCAGTACTTC,CASSLSSRWAETQYF
TRBJ1-2,TRBV5-1,-,TGCGCCAGCAGCTTGGTACAGGGAGCTAACTATGGCTACACCTTC,CASSLVQGANYGYTF
TRBJ2-3,TRBV5-1,TRBD2,TGCGCCAGCAGCGTGGGGTTACAGCGGGGGGGCACGGATACGCAGTATTTT,CASSVGLQRGGTDTQYF
TRBJ2-7,TRBV28,TRBD2,TGTGCCAGCAGTTTTCAACTAGCGGGAATCTACGAGCAGTACTTC,CASSFQLAGIYEQYF
TRBJ1-6,TRBV4-3,-,TGCGCCAGCAGCCAAGGGCGGGCCAGCTATAATTCACCCCTCCACTTT,CASSQGRASYNSPLHF
TRBJ1-5,TRBV1,-,TGCACCAGCCCAGCCACAGGGTACGGCAAAAATCAGCCCCAGCATTTT,CTSPATGYGKNQPQHF
TRBJ1-6,TRBV6-5,-,TGTGCCAGCAGTTACGGGGCGGATGATAATTCACCCCTCCACTTT,CASSYGADDNSPLHF
TRBJ1-4,TRBV6-6,-,TGTGCCAGCAGTTCCGGGGAGAGAAATGAAAAACTGTTTTTT,CASSSGERNEKLFF
TRBJ1-4,TRBV7-2,-,TGTGCCAGCAGCTCAACAGGGTATGGCAGTGAAAAACTGTTTTTT,CASSSTGYGSEKLFF
TRBJ2-7,TRBV27,TRBD1,TGTGCCAGCAGTTTAATGGGGACAGAACTTGGGGAGCAGTACTTC,CASSLMGTELGEQYF
TRBJ2-2,TRBV11-2,-,TGTGCCAGCAGCTTCTTCGACAGTATCGGGGAGCTGTTTTTT,CASSFFDSIGELFF
TRBJ2-2,TRBV27,-,TGTGCCAGCAGTTCCCCCTACAGGGAGGGAATCGGGGAGCTGTTTTTT,CASSSPYREGIGELFF
TRBJ2-2,TRBV19,-,TGTGCCAGTAGCCAGGGGACCACCGGGGAGCTGTTTTTT,CASSQGTTGELFF
TRBJ2-3,TRBV6-6,TRBD1,TGTGCCAGCAGTTGGGGCGACAGGGGAGGCACAGATACGCAGTATTTT,CASSWGDRGGTDTQYF
TRBJ2-3,TRBV27,TRBD2,TGTGCCAGCAGTTTGGTAGCGGGAGTTCCGGATACGCAGTATTTT,CASSLVAGVPDTQYF
TRBJ2-5,TRBV11-3,TRBD1,TGTGCCAGCAGCCCAGGGGGAGACGCGCGGGAGACCCAGTACTTC,CASSPGGDARETQYF
TRBJ2-3,TRBV9,-,TGTGCCAGCAGCGTAGCTAGTATGGGAGATACGCAGTATTTT,CASSVASMGDTQYF